The T cell receptor (beta chain) described here comes from a study of blood T cell repertoires in COVID-19. Background on the study: There were acute and convalescent COVID-19 samples, and they came from the United States, Italy and Spain. PBMCs, B-cell-depleted T cells, or T cells provided the cDNA or gDNA that made up the material.

Patients of the Seattle cohort, enrolled during active infection, were followed longitudinally. Sequenced by immunoSEQ multiplex PCR; TCRdb stores in-frame clones only, minus some. The sample lists some 130,000 clones; over 85% were seen once. Germline CDR1 reads SGDLS; CDR2 reads YYNGEE. Trimming cost V 0 bases and J 1 base; bases outside gene matches: 2. The CDR3 has 15 amino acids. The sample taken for sequencing was peripheral blood. The chain has TRBV9 and TRBJ2-7, with 9 positions matching TRBD1. This receptor was identified in a man aged 55 to 70 with COVID-19, enrolled during active disease. DNA of the CDR3: TGTGCCAGCAGCGTAGCGGGGACAGGGTCCTACGAGCAGTACTTC. Translation: CASSVAGTGSYEQYF. Complete variable domain (other parts from reference TRBV9 and TRBJ2-7): DSGVTQTPKHLITATGQRVTLRCSPRSGDLSVYWYQQSLDQGLQFLIQYYNGEERAKGNILERFSAQQFPDLHSELNLSSLELGDSALYFCASSVAGTGSYEQYFGPGTRLTVT.